The clone carrying this T cell receptor (beta chain) has just a few counts. The authors' processing: By means of reference gene primer amplification, nucleated cell counts were estimated. Clones were read by immunoSEQ multiplex PCR, and TCRdb kept only the in-frame ones, dropping some. V, J and clone size are taken as reported in that table, and D and trimming were inferred from the DNA itself. The sample holds over 200,000 clones; 88% are singletons and the top ten take 0.7%. This record belongs to a study of blood T cell repertoires in COVID-19. Unmatched junction bases numbered 6, after V lost 2 bases and J lost 6 bases. CDR1 is MGHRA and CDR2 is YSYEKL in the germline V gene. The CDR3 consists of 17 residues.

The J gene is TRBJ2-2, the V gene TRBV4-1; TRBD2 aligns across 13 bases. Source material: peripheral blood. This clonotype was obtained from a human donor in a cohort sampled during active COVID-19. The CDR3 protein is CASSQTRTSGSPGELFF. For the CDR3, the DNA is TGCGCCAGCAGCCAAACCCGGACTAGCGGGAGCCCCGGGGAGCTGTTTTTT.